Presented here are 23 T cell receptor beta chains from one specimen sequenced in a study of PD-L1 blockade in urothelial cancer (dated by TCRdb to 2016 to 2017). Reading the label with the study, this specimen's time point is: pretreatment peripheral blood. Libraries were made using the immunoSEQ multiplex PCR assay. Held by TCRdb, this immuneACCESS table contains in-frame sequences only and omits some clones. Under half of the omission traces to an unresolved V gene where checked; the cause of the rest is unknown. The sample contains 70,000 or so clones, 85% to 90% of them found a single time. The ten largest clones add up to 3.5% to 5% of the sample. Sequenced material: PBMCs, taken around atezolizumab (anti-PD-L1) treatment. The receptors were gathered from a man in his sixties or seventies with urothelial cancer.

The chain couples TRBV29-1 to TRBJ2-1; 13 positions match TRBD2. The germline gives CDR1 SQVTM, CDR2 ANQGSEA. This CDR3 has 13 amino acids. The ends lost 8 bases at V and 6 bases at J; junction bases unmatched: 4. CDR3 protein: CSLGLAGANEQFF. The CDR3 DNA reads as TGCAGCCTTGGACTAGCGGGGGCCAATGAGCAGTTCTTC.

The DNA of the CDR3 is TGTGCCAGCAGTTTAGAGAGCTACACCGGGGAGCTGTTTTTT. This gives the protein CASSLESYTGELFF. The chain joins TRBV27 to TRBJ2-2; unclear D gene. The CDR3 totals 14 residues. Germline CDR1 MNHEY, CDR2 SMNVEV (reference sequence). The V and J ends lost 2 bases and 3 bases respectively, with 7 bases between them.

CDR3 sequence (DNA): TGTGCCAGCAGTGCCCTCGGCGGGGAGACCCTGGGGGGAGAGACCCAGTACTTC. Its translation: CASSALGGETLGGETQYF. The chain links TRBV6-1 to TRBJ2-5, with D tentatively TRBD2 (6 bases). The CDR3 spans 18 residues. Germline CDR1 reads MNHNS; CDR2 reads SASEGT. The V and J ends lost 4 bases and 4 bases respectively, with 25 bases between them.

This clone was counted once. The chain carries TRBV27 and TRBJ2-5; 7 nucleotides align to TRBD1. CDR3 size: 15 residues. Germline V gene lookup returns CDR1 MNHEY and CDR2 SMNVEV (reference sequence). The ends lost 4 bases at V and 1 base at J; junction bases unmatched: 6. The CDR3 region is CASSSGTAPQETQYF. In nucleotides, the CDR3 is TGTGCCAGCAGTTCAGGGACAGCTCCCCAAGAGACCCAGTACTTC.

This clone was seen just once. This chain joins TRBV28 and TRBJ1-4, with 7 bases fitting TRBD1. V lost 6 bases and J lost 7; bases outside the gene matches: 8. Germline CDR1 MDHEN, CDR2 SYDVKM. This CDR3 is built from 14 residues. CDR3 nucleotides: TGTGCCAGCAGACCAGGGGGTAGTAGTGAAAAACTGTTTTTT. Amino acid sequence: CASRPGGSSEKLFF.

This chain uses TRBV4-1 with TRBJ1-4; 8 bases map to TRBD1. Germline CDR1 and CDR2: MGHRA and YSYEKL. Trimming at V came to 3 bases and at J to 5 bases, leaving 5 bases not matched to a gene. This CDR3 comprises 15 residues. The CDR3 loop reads CASSQLTGGNEKLFF. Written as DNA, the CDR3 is TGCGCCAGCAGCCAGCTCACAGGGGGGAATGAAAAACTGTTTTTT.

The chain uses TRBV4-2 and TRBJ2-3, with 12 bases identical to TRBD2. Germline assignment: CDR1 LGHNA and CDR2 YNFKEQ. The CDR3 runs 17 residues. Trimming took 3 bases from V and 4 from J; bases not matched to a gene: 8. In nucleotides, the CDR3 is TGTGCCAGCAGCCAGGATAGACTAGCGGGAGATGCAGATACGCAGTATTTT. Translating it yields CASSQDRLAGDADTQYF.

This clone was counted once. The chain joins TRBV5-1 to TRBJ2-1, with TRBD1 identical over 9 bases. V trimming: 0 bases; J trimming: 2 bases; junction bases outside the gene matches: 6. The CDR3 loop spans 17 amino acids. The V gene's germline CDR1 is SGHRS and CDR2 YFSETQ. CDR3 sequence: CASSLGTGQGTYNEQFF. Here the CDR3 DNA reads TGCGCCAGCAGCTTGGGAACGGGACAGGGAACCTACAATGAGCAGTTCTTC.

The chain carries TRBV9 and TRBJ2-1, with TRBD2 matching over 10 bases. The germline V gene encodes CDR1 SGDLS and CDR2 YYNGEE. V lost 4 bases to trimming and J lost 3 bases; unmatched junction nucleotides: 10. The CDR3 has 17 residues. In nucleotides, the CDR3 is TGTGCCAGCAGCCCTTTCGGTCCTAGCGGGGGCTACAATGAGCAGTTCTTC. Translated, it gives CASSPFGPSGGYNEQFF.

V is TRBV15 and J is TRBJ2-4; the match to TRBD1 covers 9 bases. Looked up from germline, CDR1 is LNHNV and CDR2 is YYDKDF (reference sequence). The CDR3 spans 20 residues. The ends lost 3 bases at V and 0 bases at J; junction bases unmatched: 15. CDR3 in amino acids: CATSRTRDRVGTLAKNIQYF. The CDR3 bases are TGTGCCACCAGCAGGACCCGGGACAGGGTTGGAACCCTAGCCAAAAACATTCAGTACTTC.

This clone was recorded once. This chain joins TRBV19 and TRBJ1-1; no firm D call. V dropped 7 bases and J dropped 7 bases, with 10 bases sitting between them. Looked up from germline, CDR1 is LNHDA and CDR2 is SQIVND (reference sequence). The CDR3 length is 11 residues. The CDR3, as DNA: TGTGCCAGTATAAGGCGGTTTGAAGCTTTCTTT. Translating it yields CASIRRFEAFF.

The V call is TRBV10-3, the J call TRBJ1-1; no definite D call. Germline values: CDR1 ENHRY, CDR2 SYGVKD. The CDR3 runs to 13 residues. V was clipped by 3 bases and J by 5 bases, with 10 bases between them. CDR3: CAISDPGETEAFF. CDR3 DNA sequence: TGTGCCATCAGTGACCCCGGTGAAACTGAAGCTTTCTTT.

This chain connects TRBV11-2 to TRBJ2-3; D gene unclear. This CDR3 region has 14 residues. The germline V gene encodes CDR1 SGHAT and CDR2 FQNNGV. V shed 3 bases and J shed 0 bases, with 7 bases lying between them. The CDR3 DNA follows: TGTGCCAGCAGCTTCCAGCGCAGCACAGATACGCAGTATTTT. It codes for CASSFQRSTDTQYF.

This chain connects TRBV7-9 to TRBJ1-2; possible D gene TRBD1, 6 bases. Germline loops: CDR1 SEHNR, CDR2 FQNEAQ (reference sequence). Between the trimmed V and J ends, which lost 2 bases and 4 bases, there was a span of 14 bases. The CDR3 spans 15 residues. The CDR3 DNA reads TGTGCCAGCAGCTTATCGGGGGGCGCCTCCTATGGCTACACCTTC. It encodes CASSLSGGASYGYTF.

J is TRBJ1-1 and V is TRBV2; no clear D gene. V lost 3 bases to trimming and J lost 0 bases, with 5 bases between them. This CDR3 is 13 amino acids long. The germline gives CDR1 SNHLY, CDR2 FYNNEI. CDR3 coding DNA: TGTGCCAGCAGTGATAATATGAACACTGAAGCTTTCTTT. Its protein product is CASSDNMNTEAFF.

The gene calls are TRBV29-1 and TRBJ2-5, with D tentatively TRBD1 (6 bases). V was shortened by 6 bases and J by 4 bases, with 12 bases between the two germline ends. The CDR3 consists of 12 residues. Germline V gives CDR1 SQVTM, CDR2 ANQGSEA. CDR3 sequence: CSVNRAGETQYF. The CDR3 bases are TGCAGCGTCAACAGGGCGGGAGAGACCCAGTACTTC.

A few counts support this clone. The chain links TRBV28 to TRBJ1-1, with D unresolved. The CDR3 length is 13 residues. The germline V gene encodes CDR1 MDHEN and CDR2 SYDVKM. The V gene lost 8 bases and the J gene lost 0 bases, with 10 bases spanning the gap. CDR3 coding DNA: TGTGCCAGCTCATTCTATATGAACACTGAAGCTTTCTTT. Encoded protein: CASSFYMNTEAFF.

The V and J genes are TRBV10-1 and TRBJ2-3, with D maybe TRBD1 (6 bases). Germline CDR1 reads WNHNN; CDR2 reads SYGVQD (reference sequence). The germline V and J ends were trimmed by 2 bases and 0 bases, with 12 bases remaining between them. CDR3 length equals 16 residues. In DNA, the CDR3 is TGCGCCAGCAGTGAGGGACAGATACTTAGCACAGATACGCAGTATTTT. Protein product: CASSEGQILSTDTQYF.

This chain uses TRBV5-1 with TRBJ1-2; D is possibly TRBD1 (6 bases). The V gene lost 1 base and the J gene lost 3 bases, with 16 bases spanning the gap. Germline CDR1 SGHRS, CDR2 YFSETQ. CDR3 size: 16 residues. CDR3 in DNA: TGCGCCAGCAGCTTGTGGGAAAAGGGACACGACTATGGCTACACCTTC. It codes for CASSLWEKGHDYGYTF.

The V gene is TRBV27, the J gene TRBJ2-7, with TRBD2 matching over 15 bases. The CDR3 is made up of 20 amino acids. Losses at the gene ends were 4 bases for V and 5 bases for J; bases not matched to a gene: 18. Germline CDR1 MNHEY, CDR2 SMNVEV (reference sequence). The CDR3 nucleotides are TGTGCCAGCAGTTCCCAATGGGGACTAGCGGGAGGATCCGCCCCCAACGAGCAGTACTTC. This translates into CASSSQWGLAGGSAPNEQYF.

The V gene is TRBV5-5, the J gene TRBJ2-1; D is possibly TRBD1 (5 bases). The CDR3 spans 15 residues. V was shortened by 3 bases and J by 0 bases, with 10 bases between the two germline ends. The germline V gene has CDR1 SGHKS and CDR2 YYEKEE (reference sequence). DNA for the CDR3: TGTGCCAGCAGCTCGGACATAAGCTCCTACAATGAGCAGTTCTTC. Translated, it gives CASSSDISSYNEQFF.

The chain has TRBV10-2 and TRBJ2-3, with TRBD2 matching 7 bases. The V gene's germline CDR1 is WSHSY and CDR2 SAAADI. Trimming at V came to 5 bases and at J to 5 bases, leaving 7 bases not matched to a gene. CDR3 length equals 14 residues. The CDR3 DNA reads TGCGCCAGCAGTTTCGCGGGAGCTGGAGATACGCAGTATTTT. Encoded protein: CASSFAGAGDTQYF.

CDR3 nucleotide sequence: TGTGCCAGCAGCCCAGACAGGGGCGGGGAGACCCAGTACTTC. Translating it yields CASSPDRGGETQYF. This chain links TRBV7-7 with TRBJ2-5; 8 bases are a match to TRBD1. With 5 bases clipped from V and 5 bases from J, the junction kept 7 bases outside the gene matches. Germline CDR1 is SSHAT and CDR2 is FNYEAQ (reference sequence). This CDR3 is 14 amino acids long. The variable domain in full, completed from reference TRBV7-7 and TRBJ2-5, reads GAGVSQSPRYKVTKRGQDVTLRCDPISSHATLYWYQQALGQGPEFLTYFNYEAQPDKSGLPSDRFSAERPEGSISTLTIQRTEQRDSAMYRCASSPDRGGETQYFGPGTRLLVL.